This record looks at one T cell receptor (beta chain) sequence and its context. This receptor's antigen is unknown. Per-base quality was not reported, and no clone a single base away is much larger than it. This specimen comes from a study of graft-versus-host responses after intestinal transplantation (dated by TCRdb to the early 2020s). The study in broad terms: Recipients received multivisceral, liver-intestinal, or isolated intestinal transplants. A peak of at least 4% donor T cells among recipient peripheral blood mononuclear cells was the definition used for donor T cell macrochimerism. The cohort enrolled under 30 intestinal transplant recipients, one of whom was a retransplant, and 3 patients without pretransplant specimens were excluded. To identify alloreactive clones, pre-transplant mixed lymphocyte reaction products were sequenced and then compared with unstimulated pre-transplant donor and recipient T cells. Anti-thymocyte globulin induction was given to all recipients, followed by maintenance tacrolimus and steroids for approximately three years. After intestinal transplantation, graft-versus-host and host-versus-graft alloreactive T cell clones were followed in the graft, circulation and bone marrow using bulk TCR-beta CDR3 sequencing. Samples from a few later patients were sequenced in-house on an Illumina MiSeq with MiXCR processing rather than by the commercial service.

Study-wide findings and limitations: In patients with donor T cell macrochimerism, the allografts had high GvH to HvG T cell clonal ratios. GvH clones were detected in recipient bone marrow, and some appeared earlier in ileal mucosa or blood, consistent with an intestinal mucosal origin. Conclusions were limited by the relatively low number and heterogeneity of intestinal transplant patients. Early after transplant, peak levels of circulating GvH clones were associated with declines in HvG clones.

Based on the germline V gene, the CDR1 and CDR2 sequences are SGHRS and YFSETQ. Counted from cysteine to phenylalanine, this CDR3 has 13 amino acids. Only the CDR3 DNA is retained, 39 bases long and in frame from the first base. Trimming leaves V shorter by 5 bases and J shorter by 5 bases, with the junction holding 4 bases beyond the gene matches. Taken with the paper, the label for time point translates to: cells obtained before transplantation from donor or recipient. CD3+CD4+ and CD3+CD8+ populations were FACS-sorted from unstimulated pre-transplant donor and recipient cells taken from spleen or lymph nodes. Library preparation used the immunoSEQ multiplex PCR assay. For most patients, genomic DNA was isolated using the Qiagen DNeasy Blood and Tissue Kit and was shipped frozen to Adaptive Biotechnologies for TCR sequencing. For most patients, genomic DNA was subjected to high-throughput TCR-beta CDR3 sequencing by Adaptive Biotechnologies. The original methods were these. Adaptive's ImmunoSEQ software was the source of the TCR sequencing data for 15 to 20 patients, while three other patients were processed with MiXCR and VDJtools. To correct CD4 versus CD8 sorting errors, sequences present in both subsets at a frequency ratio below 5:1 were removed. CDR3 nucleotide sequences shared by donor and recipient were removed because the origin of these sequences could not be assigned. To count as alloreactive, a clone needed at least 2-fold expansion over unstimulated cells and a minimum CFSE-low frequency of 0.002% (template counts) or 0.001% (read counts). Clones were considered mappable if detected in sequenced pre-transplant spleen, lymph node, or MLR CFSE-low populations of the donor or recipient. The cumulative frequency of alloreactive clones was calculated as a percentage of all sequences, weighted by copy number. TCRdb's version of the immuneACCESS table is confined to in-frame rearrangements and falls short of the full clone set. An unresolved V gene accounts for under half of the shortfall where checked; the remainder is of unknown origin. Clonal size and the V and J genes are those of that table, whereas D and trimming came from the DNA. The sample yields approximately 80,000 clones; roughly nine tenths were counted once. The leading ten clones occupy approximately 0.35% of the sample.

The chain links TRBV5-1 with TRBJ1-1, with 9 middle bases fitting TRBD1. This clonotype was obtained from a human donor who received an intestinal transplant. Here the sequenced sample was unstimulated CD4+ T cells sorted from spleen or lymph node cells, taken before intestinal transplant. CDR3 protein: CASRGQGRTEAFF. At the DNA level, the sequence is TGCGCCAGCAGGGGACAGGGCCGTACTGAAGCTTTCTTT.